A selection of T cell receptor beta chains follows, all from one sample in a study of breast tumors, draining lymph nodes, adjacent tissues. MiXCR was run by TCRdb on the multiplex PCR reads, yielding one entry per CDR3 protein. Here the sample spans about 230,000 distinct CDR3 sequences, about a third being singletons. The sequencing input was axillary lymph node tissue. Receptor source: a female donor with breast cancer. Some clones in this sample may be carry-over from other donors' samples. The CDR3 runs from the conserved cysteine through the conserved F or W. The D gene is left open where the match is weak.

D,V,J,CDR3
TRBD2,TRBV7-2,TRBJ2-2,CASSSTSSSPGELFF
NA,TRBV11-3,TRBJ1-2,CASSHRARAGYTF
NA,TRBV6-5,TRBJ2-6,CASSLGRRGSGANVLTF
NA,TRBV29-1,TRBJ2-7,CSVDAGQDTYEQYF
TRBD2,TRBV20-1,TRBJ2-5,CSAQQETSAQYF
NA,TRBV2,TRBJ1-5,CASSERGQIEETQHF
TRBD2,TRBV7-9,TRBJ2-3,CASSLRTSGESTDTQYF
NA,TRBV6-1,TRBJ2-5,CASSDRGADQYF
NA,TRBV6-1,TRBJ1-5,CASSVGGREGPQHF
TRBD2,TRBV20-1,TRBJ2-7,CSAHLAGGVYEQYF
NA,TRBV5-6,TRBJ1-2,CASSYRGPDTF
NA,TRBV2,TRBJ2-7,CASSDLGSHEQYF
NA,TRBV7-3,TRBJ2-1,CASSFNSLPPQFF
NA,TRBV5-1,TRBJ2-1,CASSLDPVSAEQFF
TRBD2,TRBV6-6,TRBJ2-7,CASTPGLAGAYEQYF
NA,TRBV18,TRBJ2-3,CASSPRRRETDTQCF
TRBD1,TRBV28,TRBJ1-5,CASSLGTGNQPQHF
NA,TRBV7-2,TRBJ2-5,CASSPRLVMLKETQYF
TRBD1,TRBV6-1,TRBJ2-7,CASTEQGTFSYEQYF
NA,TRBV19,TRBJ1-5,CASSIQEQETQHF
TRBD2,TRBV7-2,TRBJ2-5,CASSLAGLAGAQETQYF
NA,TRBV5-1,TRBJ2-1,CASCSGNPYNEQFF
NA,TRBV2,TRBJ1-4,CASRALGEGSLFF
TRBD2,TRBV24-1,TRBJ2-7,CATSDRTSGGYEQYF
NA,TRBV14,TRBJ1-2,CASSKTGGYGYTF
NA,TRBV29-1,TRBJ1-1,CSVEEFGTEAFF
TRBD1,TRBV20-1,TRBJ2-7,CSARIDRGRVQYF
NA,TRBV9,TRBJ1-1,CASSVERGPGTEAFF
NA,TRBV6-2/TRBV6-3,TRBJ2-7,CASSAIWGQTYEQYF
NA,TRBV24-1,TRBJ1-5,CATRDPTPNRGQHF
TRBD1,TRBV12-3/TRBV12-4,TRBJ2-4,CASTEQGVISKNIQYF
NA,TRBV9,TRBJ2-3,CASSVGGLDSTDTQYF
NA,TRBV20-1,TRBJ2-3,CSTRSTEISQYF
NA,TRBV20-1,TRBJ2-5,CSARLEETQSF
TRBD2,TRBV5-1,TRBJ2-3,CASSPKRTRTDTQYF
TRBD1,TRBV20-1,TRBJ2-1,CSASEGAYNEQFF
NA,TRBV19,TRBJ2-1,CASRSVATEGYNEQFF
TRBD2,TRBV4-3,TRBJ2-1,CASSQTGLAGGGEYNEQFF
NA,TRBV7-9,TRBJ2-4,CASSLTPQASAAKNIQYF